The T cell receptor beta chain under discussion was sequenced for a study of shared clonotypes between healthy human individuals. Overall study context: Researchers assigned three CD4 naive, three CD4 memory, two CD8 naive and one CD8 memory plate to each donor.

Positively selected for CCR7, the CD45RO-negative cells used as naive CD8 cells excluded terminally differentiated effector memory CD45RA+ cells. In germline, CDR1 is LNHDA, CDR2 SQIVND (reference sequence). This CDR3 contains 15 residues. Trimming cost V 3 bases and J 3 bases, with 12 bases left between them. Assay execution took place at the deep level. Here immunoSEQ multiplex PCR was the method, and the copy in TCRdb shows in-frame clones only, minus some. The repertoire holds around 1.9 million clones, with about 92% as singletons. In its sample, this clone was seen once. Its antigen is still unknown. Study-level findings and limits: Clonotypes shared by all four donors outscored non-shared clonotypes in generation probability.

V and J are TRBV19 and TRBJ2-1; D unresolved. Sequencing was done on a sample of naive CD8+ T cells from PBMCs. This receptor was obtained from a man younger than 35 in good health. Some clones in this sample may be carry-over from other donors' samples. For the CDR3, the DNA is TGTGCCAGTAGTATGGGCCTACACATCTACAATGAGCAGTTCTTC. It is translated as CASSMGLHIYNEQFF.